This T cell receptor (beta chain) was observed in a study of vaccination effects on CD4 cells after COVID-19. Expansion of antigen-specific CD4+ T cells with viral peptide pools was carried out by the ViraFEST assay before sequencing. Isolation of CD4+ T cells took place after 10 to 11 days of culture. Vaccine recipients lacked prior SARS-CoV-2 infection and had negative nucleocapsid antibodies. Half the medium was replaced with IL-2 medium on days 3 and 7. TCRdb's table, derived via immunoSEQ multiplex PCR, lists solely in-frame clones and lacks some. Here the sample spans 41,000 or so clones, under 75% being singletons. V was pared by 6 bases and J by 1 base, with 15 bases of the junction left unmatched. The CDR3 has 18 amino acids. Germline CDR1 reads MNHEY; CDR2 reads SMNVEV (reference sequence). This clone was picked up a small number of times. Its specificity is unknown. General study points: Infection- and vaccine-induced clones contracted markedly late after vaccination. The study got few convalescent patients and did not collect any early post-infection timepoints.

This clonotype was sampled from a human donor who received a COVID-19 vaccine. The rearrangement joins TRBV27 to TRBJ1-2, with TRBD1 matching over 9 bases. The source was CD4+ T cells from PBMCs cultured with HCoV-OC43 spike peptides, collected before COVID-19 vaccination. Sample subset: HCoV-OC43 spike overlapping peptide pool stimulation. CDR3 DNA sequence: TGTGCCAGCAGAGCCCTTTACGGGACAGGGCACTTTAACTATGGCTACACCTTC. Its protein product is CASRALYGTGHFNYGYTF.